These T cell receptor beta chains were read from a single sample in a study of blood T cells in healthy people across ages. MiXCR, run by TCRdb on the 5' RACE reads, gives a single entry per CDR3 protein. The data hold 1.5 million to 2 million distinct CDR3 sequences, with 35% to 50% observed a single time. The specimen was blood. These receptors were collected from a human donor in good health. The CDR3 runs from the conserved cysteine through the conserved F or W. A D gene is named only where the DNA matches it firmly. Size tells how often a clone was seen (once, few, many) or the class of an expanded clone, and some rows leave it out.

>many|TRBJ1-4|.|TRBV7-2
CASSLGGREKLFF
TGTGCCAGCAGCTTAGGGGGACGTGAAAAACTGTTTTTT
>few|TRBJ2-3|.|TRBV29-1
CSVVGFAADTQYF
TGCAGCGTCGTGGGTTTTGCGGCAGATACGCAGTATTTT
>.|TRBJ2-1|.|TRBV12-3/TRBV12-4
CASSPGLYYNEQFF
TGTGCCAGCAGCCCGGGACTTTACTACAATGAGCAGTTCTTC
>.|TRBJ2-3|.|TRBV4-1
CASKGLLTDTQYF
TGCGCCAGCAAGGGACTTCTTACAGATACGCAGTATTTT
>.|TRBJ2-3|TRBD2|TRBV20-1
CSARDSELATDTQYF
TGCAGTGCTAGAGATTCGGAACTAGCGACAGATACGCAGTATTTT
>few|TRBJ1-2|.|TRBV6-5
CASSYYGGSDYGYTF
TGTGCCAGCAGTTACTACGGGGGCTCGGACTATGGCTACACCTTC
>.|TRBJ1-5|TRBD1|TRBV24-1
CATSPQGDSNQPQHF
TGTGCCACCAGTCCCCAGGGGGATAGCAATCAGCCCCAGCATTTT
>few|TRBJ2-1|.|TRBV20-1
CSARDIGFQSSYNEQFF
TGCAGTGCTAGAGATATAGGTTTTCAGAGCTCCTACAATGAGCAGTTCTTC
>few|TRBJ2-5|TRBD2|TRBV4-3
CASSQDLAGDQETQYF
TGCGCCAGCAGCCAAGATCTGGCGGGAGACCAAGAGACCCAGTACTTC
>.|TRBJ2-7|TRBD2|TRBV10-3
CAISDSSGRFEQYF
TGTGCCATCAGTGATTCTAGCGGGAGGTTCGAGCAGTACTTC
>.|TRBJ2-7|TRBD1|TRBV20-1
CSATDAGTGDEQYF
TGCAGTGCCACTGACGCCGGGACAGGGGACGAGCAGTACTTC
>.|TRBJ2-1|.|TRBV27
CASRAGTYGDEQFF
TGTGCCAGCAGGGCGGGAACATATGGGGATGAGCAGTTCTTC
>.|TRBJ2-1|.|TRBV2
CASSEPGHSGNNEQFF
TGTGCCAGCAGCGAACCCGGACACTCCGGTAACAATGAGCAGTTCTTC
>.|TRBJ2-7|.|TRBV7-2
CASSPTSQGGGYEQYF
TGTGCCAGCAGCCCAACTTCCCAGGGGGGCGGCTACGAGCAGTACTTC
>.|TRBJ2-3|.|TRBV5-1
CASSMQGGTDTQYF
TGCGCCAGCAGCATGCAAGGCGGAACAGATACGCAGTATTTT
>once|TRBJ2-3|TRBD2|TRBV7-2
CASSLATSLDTQYF
TGCGCCAGCAGCTTAGCGACTAGCTTAGATACGCAGTATTTT
>few|TRBJ1-2|.|TRBV7-2
CASRPQGSGDRYTF
TGTGCCAGCAGACCCCAGGGGTCGGGGGATCGCTACACCTTC
>.|TRBJ1-1|.|TRBV12-3/TRBV12-4
CASSLARGTGNTEAFF
TGTGCCAGCAGCTTAGCCCGAGGCACCGGGAACACTGAAGCTTTCTTT
>.|TRBJ2-3|.|TRBV7-2
CASSLVVGRFDTQYF
TGTGCCAGCAGCTTAGTGGTGGGGAGGTTTGATACGCAGTATTTT
>few|TRBJ2-1|.|TRBV20-1
CSVGDRAGNEQFF
TGCAGCGTTGGCGACAGGGCGGGGAATGAGCAGTTCTTC
>many|TRBJ2-5|.|TRBV5-1
CASNEDTETQYF
TGCGCCAGCAATGAGGACACGGAGACCCAGTACTTC